Below, 20 T cell receptor beta chains from the same sample are listed, as sequenced in a study of Ad26.COV2.S vaccination and SARS-CoV-2 variants. Specified treatment: over 15 received Ad26.COV2.S at low or high dose, single or two shots; roughly five received placebo; per-sample allocation not given. Sample collection was performed on day 63 after the first vaccine or placebo injection. Only in-frame clones appear in the TCRdb table, and some are missing; sequencing was by immunoSEQ multiplex PCR. This table holds over 400,000 clones, around 92% found once. Sequences were derived from peripheral blood, sampled in a trial of Ad26.COV2.S vaccine versus placebo. The receptors come from a person aged 18-65 years who received the Ad26.COV2.S COVID-19 vaccine or a placebo.

The V gene is TRBV14, the J gene TRBJ1-4; D is unresolved. V dropped 6 bases and J dropped 3 bases, with 14 bases sitting between them. The CDR3 runs 15 residues. From germline, CDR1 is SGHDN and CDR2 FVKESK. The CDR3 sequence is CASRPGFRANEKLFF. CDR3 nucleotides: TGTGCCAGCAGACCCGGGTTTCGAGCTAATGAAAAACTGTTTTTT.

The gene calls are TRBV20-1 and TRBJ1-3; 7 bases align to TRBD1. V gave up 3 bases and J gave up 4 bases; unmatched junction bases: 6. Germline CDR1 and CDR2: DFQATT and SNEGSKA (reference sequence). The CDR3 covers 14 residues. The CDR3 sequence: CSASPRGSGNTIYF. The CDR3 bases are TGCAGTGCTAGTCCCAGGGGGTCCGGAAACACCATATATTTT.

This chain connects TRBV4-3 to TRBJ1-2; D unresolved. Germline V gene data show CDR1 as LGHNA and CDR2 as YSLEER. V dropped 4 bases and J dropped 2 bases, with 14 bases sitting between them. The CDR3 consists of 15 residues. CDR3 loop: CASSLRGRVNYGYTF. For the CDR3, the DNA is TGCGCCAGCAGCCTCAGAGGGAGGGTGAACTATGGCTACACCTTC.

CDR3 loop: CASSDGTGGSPLHF. The DNA of the CDR3 is TGTGCCAGCAGCGACGGGACAGGGGGCTCACCCCTCCACTTT. The rearrangement links TRBV7-8 to TRBJ1-6; 12 bases agree with TRBD1. CDR1 is SGHVS and CDR2 is FQNEAQ in the germline V gene. V shed 5 bases, J shed 10 bases, and the junction held 3 bases outside the gene matches. The CDR3 is 14 amino acids.

V gene TRBV6-5 combines with J gene TRBJ2-5; 10 bases are a match to TRBD2. This CDR3 region has 16 residues. CDR1 is MNHEY and CDR2 is SVGAGI in the germline V gene. V shed 0 bases, J shed 5 bases, and the junction held 6 bases outside the gene matches. In DNA form, the CDR3 reads TGTGCCAGCAGTTACTCGAAGCGGGGGGGTCATGAGACCCAGTACTTC. Its protein is CASSYSKRGGHETQYF.

The CDR3 sequence: CASSQGRDTQYF. The CDR3 DNA reads TGTGCCAGCAGCCAAGGGAGAGATACGCAGTATTTT. The chain couples TRBV3-1 (or the pseudogene TRBV3-2) to TRBJ2-3, with D hard to call. Trimming took off 1 base at V and 5 bases at J, with 4 bases between the two ends. Germline V gene lookup returns CDR1 LGHDT and CDR2 YNNKEL (reference sequence). The CDR3 totals 12 residues.

CDR3 coding DNA: TGTGCCAGCATGCCCGTGGGGGCCAAAAACATTCAGTACTTC. Translated, it gives CASMPVGAKNIQYF. V is TRBV6-6 and J is TRBJ2-4, with no clear D. Per the germline V gene, CDR1 is MNHNY and CDR2 is SVGAGI (reference sequence). The CDR3 spans 14 residues. The germline V and J ends were trimmed by 7 bases and 1 base, with 11 bases remaining between them.

V is TRBV5-5 and J is TRBJ1-4; D is possibly TRBD1 (6 bases). V was shortened by 0 bases and J by 6 bases, with 9 bases between the two germline ends. CDR1 SGHKS and CDR2 YYEKEE come from the germline V gene (reference sequence). The CDR3 runs 14 residues. The CDR3 region is CASSLESGDEKLFF. CDR3 DNA sequence: TGTGCCAGCAGCTTGGAGTCAGGGGATGAAAAACTGTTTTTT.

The chain couples TRBV11-2 to TRBJ2-6; D may be TRBD1 or TRBD2 (5 bases each). The CDR3 has 20 amino acids. CDR1 is SGHAT, CDR2 FQNNGV, per germline. The V and J ends lost 0 bases and 0 bases respectively, with 18 bases between them. The CDR3 nucleotides read TGTGCCAGCAGCTTAGATCGATGGGGGAAATTCAACTCTGGGGCCAACGTCCTGACTTTC. As protein: CASSLDRWGKFNSGANVLTF.

This clone was seen only a few times. J is TRBJ2-2 and V is TRBV11-3; D perhaps matches TRBD2 (6 bases). The CDR3 runs to 13 residues. CDR1 is SGHNT and CDR2 is YENEEA in the germline V gene. The V end lost 5 bases, the J end lost 5 bases, and 9 bases lay between the germline ends. CDR3 in DNA: TGTGCCAGCAGCGTGGCGGGAACCGGGGAGCTGTTTTTT. This gives the protein CASSVAGTGELFF.

The rearrangement links TRBV6-4 to TRBJ2-7; 8 bases fit TRBD1. Germline V gene data show CDR1 as MRHNA and CDR2 as SNTAGT. The CDR3 runs 15 residues. V was pared by 2 bases and J by 4 bases, with 7 bases of the junction left unmatched. CDR3 in DNA: TGTGCCAGCAGTGACGGCAGGGGGCCGAAGTACGAGCAGTACTTC. Translated, it gives CASSDGRGPKYEQYF.

The genes are TRBV27 and TRBJ1-6, with D possibly TRBD1 on 5 matching bases. Germline values: CDR1 MNHEY, CDR2 SMNVEV (reference sequence). The CDR3 is 15 residues long. V was pared by 2 bases and J by 6 bases, with 11 bases between. DNA of the CDR3: TGTGCCAGCAGTTTAAGCCCGACAGTTAATTCACCCCTCCACTTT. Residues: CASSLSPTVNSPLHF.

The chain joins TRBV20-1 to TRBJ2-5; D is undetermined. Trimming left V 5 bases short and J 7 bases short, with 8 bases between. CDR1 DFQATT and CDR2 SNEGSKA come from the germline V gene (reference sequence). This CDR3 has 10 amino acids. CDR3 sequence: CSAERGTQYF. The CDR3 DNA reads TGCAGTGCTGAACGAGGGACCCAGTACTTC.

The rearrangement joins TRBV12-3 or TRBV12-4 to TRBJ1-2; D unclear. The CDR3 runs to 12 residues. V lost 4 bases and J 9 bases, leaving 12 bases between the germline ends. Written as DNA, the CDR3 is TGTGCCAGCAGTTCGGGCCGGGAGAGCTACACCTTC. Its protein product is CASSSGRESYTF.

The chain joins TRBV7-9 to TRBJ2-7; 7 positions agree with TRBD1. Germline assignment: CDR1 SEHNR and CDR2 FQNEAQ (reference sequence). With V trimmed by 7 bases and J by 3 bases, 9 bases remained unmatched. This CDR3 spans 14 amino acids. CDR3 region: CASTSDRKIYEQYF. As DNA, the CDR3 is TGTGCCAGCACCTCGGACAGGAAAATCTACGAGCAGTACTTC.

In its sample, this clone was seen once. The chain links TRBV6-1 to TRBJ2-1; 7 bases line up with TRBD1. The V gene end was trimmed by 3 bases and the J gene end by 10 bases; junction bases not matched to a gene: 6. CDR1 MNHNS and CDR2 SASEGT come from the germline V gene. CDR3 length: 13 amino acids. The CDR3 DNA follows: TGTGCCAGCAGTGATAGACAGGGCATGGAGCAGTTCTTC. It codes for CASSDRQGMEQFF.

This chain connects TRBV5-1 to TRBJ1-1, with D perhaps matching TRBD1 (6 bases). The V end was cut by 0 bases, the J end by 0 bases, with 12 bases between. CDR3 length: 16 residues. Germline-derived CDR1 and CDR2 are SGHRS and YFSETQ. The CDR3 nucleotides are TGCGCCAGCAGCTTGGAGGGGAGGGGGTTGAACACTGAAGCTTTCTTT. Protein product: CASSLEGRGLNTEAFF.

This chain joins TRBV5-4 and TRBJ2-1; 10 nucleotides align to TRBD2. With 3 bases clipped from V and 4 bases from J, the junction kept 10 bases outside the gene matches. The CDR3 extends over 17 amino acids. The germline CDR1 and CDR2 sequences are SGHNT and YYREEE (reference sequence). CDR3 bases: TGTGCCAGCAGCTGGACCGACGTAGCGGGGGGTTACAATGAGCAGTTCTTC. Encoded protein: CASSWTDVAGGYNEQFF.

The V call is TRBV19, the J call TRBJ2-7; no reliable D call. Germline V CDR1 and CDR2: LNHDA, SQIVND (reference sequence). Trimming removed 0 bases from V and 2 bases from J, with 5 bases in between. The CDR3 totals 13 residues. In DNA form, the CDR3 reads TGTGCCAGTAGTATAGACAGACCCTACGAGCAGTACTTC. It is translated as CASSIDRPYEQYF.

The chain couples TRBV6-1 to TRBJ2-7; the D gene is possibly TRBD2 (5 bases). Germline V gene lookup returns CDR1 MNHNS and CDR2 SASEGT. V was cut by 1 base and J by 1 base, with 8 bases left in between. This CDR3 contains 14 residues. CDR3 DNA: TGTGCCAGCAGTGAAGAACTAGTGTCCTACGAGCAGTACTTC. Amino acid sequence: CASSEELVSYEQYF.